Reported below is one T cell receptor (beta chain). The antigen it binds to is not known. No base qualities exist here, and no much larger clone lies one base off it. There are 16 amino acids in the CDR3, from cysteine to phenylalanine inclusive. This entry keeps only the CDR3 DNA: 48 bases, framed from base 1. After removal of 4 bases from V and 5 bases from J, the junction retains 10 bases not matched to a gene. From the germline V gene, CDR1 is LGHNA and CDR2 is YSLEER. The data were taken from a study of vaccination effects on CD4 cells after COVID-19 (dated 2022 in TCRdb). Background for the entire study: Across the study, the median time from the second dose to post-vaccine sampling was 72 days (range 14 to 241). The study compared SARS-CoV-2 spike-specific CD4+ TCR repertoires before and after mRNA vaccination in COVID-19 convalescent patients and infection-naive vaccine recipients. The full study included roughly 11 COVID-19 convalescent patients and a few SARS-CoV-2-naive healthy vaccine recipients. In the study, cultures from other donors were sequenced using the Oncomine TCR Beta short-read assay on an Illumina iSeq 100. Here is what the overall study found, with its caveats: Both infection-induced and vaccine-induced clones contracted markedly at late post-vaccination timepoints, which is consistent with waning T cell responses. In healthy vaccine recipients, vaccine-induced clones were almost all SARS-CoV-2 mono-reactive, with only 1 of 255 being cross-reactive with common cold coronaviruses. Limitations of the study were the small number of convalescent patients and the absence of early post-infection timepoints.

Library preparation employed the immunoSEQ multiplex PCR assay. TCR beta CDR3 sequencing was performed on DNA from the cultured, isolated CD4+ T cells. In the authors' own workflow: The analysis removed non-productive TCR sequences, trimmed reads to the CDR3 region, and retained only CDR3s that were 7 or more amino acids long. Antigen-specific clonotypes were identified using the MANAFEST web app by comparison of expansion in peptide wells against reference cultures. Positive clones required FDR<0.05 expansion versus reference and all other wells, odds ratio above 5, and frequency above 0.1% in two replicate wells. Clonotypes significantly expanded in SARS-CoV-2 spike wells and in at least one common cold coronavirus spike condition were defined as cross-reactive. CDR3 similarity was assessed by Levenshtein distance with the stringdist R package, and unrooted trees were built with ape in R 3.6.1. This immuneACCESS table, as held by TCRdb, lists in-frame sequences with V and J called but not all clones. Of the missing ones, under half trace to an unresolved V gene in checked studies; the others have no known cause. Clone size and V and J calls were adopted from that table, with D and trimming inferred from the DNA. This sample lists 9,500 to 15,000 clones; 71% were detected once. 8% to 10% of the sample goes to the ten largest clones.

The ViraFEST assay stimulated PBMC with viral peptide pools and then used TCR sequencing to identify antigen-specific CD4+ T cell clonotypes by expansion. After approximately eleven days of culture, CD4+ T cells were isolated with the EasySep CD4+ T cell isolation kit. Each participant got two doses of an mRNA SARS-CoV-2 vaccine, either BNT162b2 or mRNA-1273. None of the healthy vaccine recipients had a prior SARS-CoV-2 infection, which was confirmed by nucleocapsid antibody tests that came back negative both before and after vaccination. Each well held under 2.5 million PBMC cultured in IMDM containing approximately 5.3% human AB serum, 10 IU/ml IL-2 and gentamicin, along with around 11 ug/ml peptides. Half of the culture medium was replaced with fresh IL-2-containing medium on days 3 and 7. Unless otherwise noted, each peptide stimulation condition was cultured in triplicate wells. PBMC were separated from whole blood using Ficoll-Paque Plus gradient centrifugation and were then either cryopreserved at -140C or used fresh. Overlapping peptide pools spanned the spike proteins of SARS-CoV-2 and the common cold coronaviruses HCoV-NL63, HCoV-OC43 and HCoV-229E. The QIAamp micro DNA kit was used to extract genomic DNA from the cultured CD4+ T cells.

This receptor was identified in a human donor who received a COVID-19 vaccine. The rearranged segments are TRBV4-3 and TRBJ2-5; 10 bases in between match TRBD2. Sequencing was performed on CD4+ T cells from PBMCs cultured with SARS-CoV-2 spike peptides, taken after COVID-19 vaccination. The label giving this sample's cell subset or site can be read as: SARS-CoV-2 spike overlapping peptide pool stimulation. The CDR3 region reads CASSPSSGGALETQYF. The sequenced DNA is TGCGCCAGCAGCCCATCCAGCGGGGGGGCCCTTGAGACCCAGTACTTC.